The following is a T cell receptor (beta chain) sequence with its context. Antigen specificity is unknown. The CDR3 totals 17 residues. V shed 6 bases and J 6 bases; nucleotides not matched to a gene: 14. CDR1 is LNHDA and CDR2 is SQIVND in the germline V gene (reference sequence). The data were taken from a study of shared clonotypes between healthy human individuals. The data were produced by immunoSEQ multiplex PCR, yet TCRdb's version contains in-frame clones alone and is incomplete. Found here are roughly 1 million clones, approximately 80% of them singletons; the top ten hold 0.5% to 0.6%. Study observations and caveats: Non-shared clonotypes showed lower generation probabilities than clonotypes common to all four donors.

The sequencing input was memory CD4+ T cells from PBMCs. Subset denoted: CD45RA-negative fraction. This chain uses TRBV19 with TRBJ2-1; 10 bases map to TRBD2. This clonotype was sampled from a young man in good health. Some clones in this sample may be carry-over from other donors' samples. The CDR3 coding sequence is TGTGCCAGTAGCCCTGGGTCCGGGACTAGCGACCTCAATGAGCAGTTCTTC. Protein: CASSPGSGTSDLNEQFF.